A selection of T cell receptor beta chains follows, all from one sample in a study of blood T cell repertoires in COVID-19. Using immunoSEQ multiplex PCR, the repertoire was profiled, and TCRdb retains in-frame clones only, with some absent. The sample lists about 230,000 clones, over 85% occurring once. The sample taken for sequencing was PBMCs or T cells enriched from blood (not recorded which). These receptors were collected from a woman aged 25-40 years with acute COVID-19. Both conserved end residues are part of each CDR3. D genes are given only for firm matches. Where a row states a size, it is once, few, many or the class of an expanded clone; other rows omit it.

j_gene: TRBJ1-2; abundance: NA; v_gene: TRBV14; len: 20; d_gene: TRBD1; CDR3nt: TGTGCCAGCAGCCAAGATGGCCCCCGGGACAGGTCCCCCCCTCTATATGGCTACACCTTC; CDR3aa: CASSQDGPRDRSPPLYGYTF
j_gene: TRBJ1-1; abundance: NA; v_gene: TRBV18; len: 18; d_gene: TRBD1; CDR3nt: TGTGCCAGCTCACCATCAACGGGAACGGGACAGGGTTGGACTGAAGCTTTCTTT; CDR3aa: CASSPSTGTGQGWTEAFF
j_gene: TRBJ1-1; abundance: NA; v_gene: TRBV19; len: 15; d_gene: NA; CDR3nt: TGTGCCAGTAGTATGGAGGCAGCTTTGAACACTGAAGCTTTCTTT; CDR3aa: CASSMEAALNTEAFF
j_gene: TRBJ1-4; abundance: NA; v_gene: TRBV28; len: 14; d_gene: NA; CDR3nt: TGTGCCAGCAAACCTTCGGGTTCAAATGAAAAACTGTTTTTT; CDR3aa: CASKPSGSNEKLFF
j_gene: TRBJ1-4; abundance: NA; v_gene: TRBV3-1/TRBV3-2; len: 15; d_gene: TRBD1; CDR3nt: TGTGCCAGCAGCCCTCCGGGACAGCCAAATGAAAAACTGTTTTTT; CDR3aa: CASSPPGQPNEKLFF
j_gene: TRBJ1-3; abundance: NA; v_gene: TRBV30; len: 14; d_gene: NA; CDR3nt: TGTGCCTGGATGTCGAGTAGGGGTGGAAACACCATATATTTT; CDR3aa: CAWMSSRGGNTIYF
j_gene: TRBJ2-1; abundance: NA; v_gene: TRBV7-8; len: 16; d_gene: TRBD1; CDR3nt: TGTGCCAGCAGCTCCCGGGACAGGGATTTTCTCAATGAGCAGTTCTTC; CDR3aa: CASSSRDRDFLNEQFF
j_gene: TRBJ2-3; abundance: few; v_gene: TRBV15; len: 13; d_gene: NA; CDR3nt: TGTGCCACCAGCAGCAAGTCGGGAGATACGCAGTATTTT; CDR3aa: CATSSKSGDTQYF
j_gene: TRBJ2-7; abundance: NA; v_gene: TRBV6-1; len: 16; d_gene: TRBD1; CDR3nt: TGTGCCAGCAGTGAAGGGCTGGGACAGGGGACCCACGAGCAGTACTTC; CDR3aa: CASSEGLGQGTHEQYF
j_gene: TRBJ1-1; abundance: once; v_gene: TRBV9; len: 12; d_gene: NA; CDR3nt: TGTGCCAGCAGCGGGCAGGGAAATGAAGCTTTCTTT; CDR3aa: CASSGQGNEAFF
j_gene: TRBJ1-1; abundance: few; v_gene: TRBV9; len: 12; d_gene: NA; CDR3nt: TGTGCCAGCAGCGTGACAGAGTTGGAAGCTTTCTTT; CDR3aa: CASSVTELEAFF
j_gene: TRBJ2-3; abundance: NA; v_gene: TRBV5-1; len: 17; d_gene: TRBD2; CDR3nt: TGCGCCAGCAGCCCGGAGTTCACGGGAGGTTCATTAAATACGCAGTATTTT; CDR3aa: CASSPEFTGGSLNTQYF
j_gene: TRBJ2-1; abundance: few; v_gene: TRBV6-1; len: 12; d_gene: TRBD1; CDR3nt: TGTGCCAGCAGTGAAGGGACAGGGGAGCAGTTCTTC; CDR3aa: CASSEGTGEQFF
j_gene: TRBJ2-5; abundance: NA; v_gene: TRBV5-1; len: 15; d_gene: TRBD2; CDR3nt: TGCGCCAGCAGCTTTGCGGGGGGGCCACAAGGGACCCAGTACTTC; CDR3aa: CASSFAGGPQGTQYF
j_gene: TRBJ1-1; abundance: NA; v_gene: TRBV30; len: 12; d_gene: NA; CDR3nt: TGTGCCTGGGGTGAGGGACTAGGTGAAGCTTTCTTT; CDR3aa: CAWGEGLGEAFF
j_gene: TRBJ1-2; abundance: NA; v_gene: TRBV14; len: 15; d_gene: NA; CDR3nt: TGTGCCAGCAGCCAAGCAACAGGGAGGGGCTATGGCTACACCTTC; CDR3aa: CASSQATGRGYGYTF
j_gene: TRBJ1-5; abundance: NA; v_gene: TRBV28; len: 17; d_gene: NA; CDR3nt: TGTGCCAGCAGTTTCGCGGGGGCCAACACCCGCAATCAGCCCCAGCATTTT; CDR3aa: CASSFAGANTRNQPQHF
j_gene: TRBJ2-7; abundance: NA; v_gene: TRBV6-6; len: 14; d_gene: TRBD1; CDR3nt: TGTGCCAGCACAAGGGGGACAGGTGGCTACGAGCAGTACTTC; CDR3aa: CASTRGTGGYEQYF
j_gene: TRBJ1-2; abundance: NA; v_gene: TRBV19; len: 13; d_gene: NA; CDR3nt: TGTGCCAGTAGTATACACAGGGAAGCCCCCCAAACCTTC; CDR3aa: CASSIHREAPQTF
j_gene: TRBJ1-2; abundance: NA; v_gene: TRBV25-1; len: 13; d_gene: TRBD1; CDR3nt: TGTGCCAGCAGCTGGACAGGGAATGTTGGCTACACCTTC; CDR3aa: CASSWTGNVGYTF
j_gene: TRBJ2-7; abundance: NA; v_gene: TRBV6-2/TRBV6-3; len: 13; d_gene: NA; CDR3nt: TGTGCCAGCAGTTACGGGACACCCTACGAGCAGTACTTC; CDR3aa: CASSYGTPYEQYF
j_gene: TRBJ1-5; abundance: once; v_gene: TRBV28; len: 15; d_gene: TRBD1; CDR3nt: TGTGCCAGCAGTCATACAGGGGGGGCCAATCAGCCCCAGCATTTT; CDR3aa: CASSHTGGANQPQHF
j_gene: TRBJ2-1; abundance: NA; v_gene: TRBV7-2; len: 15; d_gene: TRBD2; CDR3nt: TGTGCCAGCAGCTTAGGAGGCGGGGGGGCCAATGAGCAGTTCTTC; CDR3aa: CASSLGGGGANEQFF
j_gene: TRBJ1-5; abundance: once; v_gene: TRBV14; len: 13; d_gene: NA; CDR3nt: TGTGCCAGCAGCCGAGCCGACAGGACGCCCCAGCATTTT; CDR3aa: CASSRADRTPQHF
j_gene: TRBJ2-1; abundance: few; v_gene: TRBV19; len: 17; d_gene: TRBD2; CDR3nt: TGTGCCAGTAGTCCCTCTCGGACTAGCGGGGGGGCATATGAGCAGTTCTTC; CDR3aa: CASSPSRTSGGAYEQFF
j_gene: TRBJ1-6; abundance: NA; v_gene: TRBV28; len: 18; d_gene: NA; CDR3nt: TGTGCCAGCAGTTCCCCTAACGCGGAGAGCTCCTATAATTCACCCCTCCACTTT; CDR3aa: CASSSPNAESSYNSPLHF
j_gene: TRBJ2-3; abundance: NA; v_gene: TRBV15; len: 16; d_gene: NA; CDR3nt: TGTGCCACCAGCAGAGTCCCCCGATCTAGCCGCGATACGCAGTATTTT; CDR3aa: CATSRVPRSSRDTQYF
j_gene: TRBJ1-2; abundance: NA; v_gene: TRBV11-2; len: 14; d_gene: TRBD1; CDR3nt: TGTGCCAGCAGCTTTGATTGGGACAGGGGTGGCTACACCTTC; CDR3aa: CASSFDWDRGGYTF
j_gene: TRBJ2-3; abundance: NA; v_gene: TRBV5-1; len: 13; d_gene: NA; CDR3nt: TGCGCCAGCTCCACCGGACTGGCGGATACGCAGTATTTT; CDR3aa: CASSTGLADTQYF
j_gene: TRBJ2-3; abundance: once; v_gene: TRBV5-6; len: 14; d_gene: NA; CDR3nt: TGTGCCAGCAGCGGTGCGGGGTTCACAGATACGCAGTATTTT; CDR3aa: CASSGAGFTDTQYF
j_gene: TRBJ1-1; abundance: few; v_gene: TRBV9; len: 15; d_gene: NA; CDR3nt: TGTGCCAGCAGCGTAGACCCTGACAGTAACACTGAAGCTTTCTTT; CDR3aa: CASSVDPDSNTEAFF
j_gene: TRBJ1-1; abundance: once; v_gene: TRBV11-2; len: 14; d_gene: NA; CDR3nt: TGTGCCAGCAGCCTGGAGACAGGCTACACTGAAGCTTTCTTT; CDR3aa: CASSLETGYTEAFF
j_gene: TRBJ1-5; abundance: NA; v_gene: TRBV4-1; len: 15; d_gene: TRBD1; CDR3nt: TGCGCCAGCAGCCAGGGGACAGGGGGCAATCAGCCCCAGCATTTT; CDR3aa: CASSQGTGGNQPQHF
j_gene: TRBJ2-7; abundance: NA; v_gene: TRBV7-9; len: 15; d_gene: TRBD1; CDR3nt: TGTGCCAGCAGCTCCGGGACAGGGGCGTCATACGAGCAGTACTTC; CDR3aa: CASSSGTGASYEQYF
j_gene: TRBJ2-3; abundance: NA; v_gene: TRBV20-1; len: 11; d_gene: NA; CDR3nt: TGCAGTGCAAATACAGGGAATACGCAGTATTTT; CDR3aa: CSANTGNTQYF
j_gene: TRBJ2-7; abundance: NA; v_gene: TRBV19; len: 14; d_gene: NA; CDR3nt: TGTGCCAGTAGTATTTTTTCGGGTTCCTACGAGCAGTACTTC; CDR3aa: CASSIFSGSYEQYF
j_gene: TRBJ1-6; abundance: once; v_gene: TRBV19; len: 17; d_gene: TRBD1; CDR3nt: TGTGCCAGTAGTGACCGGGACAGGGCTATCTATAATTCACCCCTCCACTTT; CDR3aa: CASSDRDRAIYNSPLHF
j_gene: TRBJ2-7; abundance: NA; v_gene: TRBV5-4; len: 13; d_gene: NA; CDR3nt: TGTGCCAGCAGCGAGACACCCTCCTACGAGCAGTACTTC; CDR3aa: CASSETPSYEQYF
j_gene: TRBJ1-2; abundance: NA; v_gene: TRBV5-8; len: 12; d_gene: NA; CDR3nt: TGTGCCAGCAGCTTGGTTTCGGGGGGACACACCTTC; CDR3aa: CASSLVSGGHTF
j_gene: TRBJ2-7; abundance: NA; v_gene: TRBV19; len: 17; d_gene: TRBD2; CDR3nt: TGTGCCAGTAGTGTCTACGGAAGCGGGACCGTTCAGTACGAGCAGTACTTC; CDR3aa: CASSVYGSGTVQYEQYF
j_gene: TRBJ1-6; abundance: NA; v_gene: TRBV2; len: 15; d_gene: NA; CDR3nt: TGTGCCAGCAGCGAGGTCAGCTCCTATAATTCACCCCTCCACTTT; CDR3aa: CASSEVSSYNSPLHF
j_gene: TRBJ1-6; abundance: NA; v_gene: TRBV25-1; len: 15; d_gene: NA; CDR3nt: TGTGCCAGCAGTGCAAGACAGGCTCCTAATTCACCCCTCCACTTT; CDR3aa: CASSARQAPNSPLHF
j_gene: TRBJ1-2; abundance: NA; v_gene: TRBV2; len: 13; d_gene: NA; CDR3nt: TGTGCCAGCAGTCGTGGACAGCCCTATGGCTACACCTTC; CDR3aa: CASSRGQPYGYTF
j_gene: TRBJ1-5; abundance: few; v_gene: TRBV11-2; len: 14; d_gene: TRBD1; CDR3nt: TGTGCCAGCAGCTTGACAGGGAACAATCAGCCCCAGCATTTT; CDR3aa: CASSLTGNNQPQHF
j_gene: TRBJ1-6; abundance: NA; v_gene: TRBV5-8; len: 13; d_gene: TRBD1; CDR3nt: TGTGCCACCTCGGACAGGGGCAATTCACCCCTCCACTTT; CDR3aa: CATSDRGNSPLHF
j_gene: TRBJ2-1; abundance: NA; v_gene: TRBV19; len: 14; d_gene: TRBD1; CDR3nt: TGTGCCAGTAGTAAGTCCCGGGACAGGGACGAGCAGTTCTTC; CDR3aa: CASSKSRDRDEQFF
j_gene: TRBJ1-1; abundance: NA; v_gene: TRBV6-2/TRBV6-3; len: 16; d_gene: TRBD1; CDR3nt: TGTGCCAGCAGTTCCCTGAGGGGGCCGGTGAACACTGAAGCTTTCTTT; CDR3aa: CASSSLRGPVNTEAFF
j_gene: TRBJ2-1; abundance: NA; v_gene: TRBV24-1; len: 15; d_gene: NA; CDR3nt: TGTGCCACCAGTGATCCTGGGTTACAGGGAGATGAGCAGTTCTTC; CDR3aa: CATSDPGLQGDEQFF
j_gene: TRBJ1-6; abundance: NA; v_gene: TRBV19; len: 14; d_gene: TRBD1; CDR3nt: TGTGCCAGTAGTACCAGACAGGGCCATTCACCCCTCCACTTT; CDR3aa: CASSTRQGHSPLHF
j_gene: TRBJ1-5; abundance: NA; v_gene: TRBV30; len: 13; d_gene: NA; CDR3nt: TGTGCCTGGAGTGTATCTCCCAATCAGCCCCAGCATTTT; CDR3aa: CAWSVSPNQPQHF
j_gene: TRBJ1-3; abundance: few; v_gene: TRBV3-1/TRBV3-2; len: 12; d_gene: NA; CDR3nt: TGTGCCAGCAGCCAAGAGCGCGACACCATATATTTT; CDR3aa: CASSQERDTIYF
j_gene: TRBJ2-7; abundance: NA; v_gene: TRBV19; len: 14; d_gene: NA; CDR3nt: TGTGCCAGTAGCCCGACACGAATTGCCTACGAGCAGTACTTC; CDR3aa: CASSPTRIAYEQYF
j_gene: TRBJ1-6; abundance: NA; v_gene: TRBV7-6; len: 15; d_gene: NA; CDR3nt: TGTGCCAGCAGCTTAACAGGGCCAGTTGATTCACCCCTCCACTTT; CDR3aa: CASSLTGPVDSPLHF
j_gene: TRBJ2-5; abundance: NA; v_gene: TRBV19; len: 15; d_gene: TRBD1; CDR3nt: TGTGCCAGTAGTACCCGGGACAGGAGTGAAGAGACCCAGTACTTC; CDR3aa: CASSTRDRSEETQYF
j_gene: TRBJ1-4; abundance: NA; v_gene: TRBV24-1; len: 16; d_gene: TRBD1; CDR3nt: TGTGCCACCAGCAGTCCTCAACAGGGGGCAGGAGAAAAACTGTTTTTT; CDR3aa: CATSSPQQGAGEKLFF
j_gene: TRBJ1-1; abundance: NA; v_gene: TRBV28; len: 11; d_gene: NA; CDR3nt: TGTGCCAGCAGTTTAAGTCAGGTAGCTTTCTTT; CDR3aa: CASSLSQVAFF
j_gene: TRBJ1-3; abundance: NA; v_gene: TRBV9; len: 16; d_gene: TRBD1; CDR3nt: TGTGCCAGCAGCGTAGTTACAGGGGGAACTGGAAACACCATATATTTT; CDR3aa: CASSVVTGGTGNTIYF
j_gene: TRBJ1-2; abundance: NA; v_gene: TRBV5-1; len: 16; d_gene: NA; CDR3nt: TGCGCCAGCAGCTTAGGCCGGCAACTAGCTAACTATGGCTACACCTTC; CDR3aa: CASSLGRQLANYGYTF
j_gene: TRBJ2-7; abundance: NA; v_gene: TRBV28; len: 14; d_gene: TRBD2; CDR3nt: TGTGCCAGCAATCTAGCGGGGGGGGCCTACGAGCAGTACTTC; CDR3aa: CASNLAGGAYEQYF
j_gene: TRBJ2-1; abundance: NA; v_gene: TRBV14; len: 13; d_gene: NA; CDR3nt: TGTGCCAGCAGCCAAGATCTTAGCAGTGAGCAGTTCTTC; CDR3aa: CASSQDLSSEQFF